This T cell receptor (beta chain) was profiled in a study of T cell repertoires in cytomegalovirus infection. Germline-derived CDR1 and CDR2 are SQVTM and ANQGSEA. V dropped 2 bases and J dropped 2; count of bases not matched to a gene: 8. CDR3 length: 15 residues. From the reads, TCRdb called clonotypes with MiXCR, one entry per CDR3 protein. This table holds some 400,000 distinct CDR3 sequences, 30% to 40% found once. This receptor was taken from a human donor in good health (CMV status not recorded). Some clones in this sample may be carry-over from other donors' samples. Sequencing input: PBMCs. This sequence joins TRBV29-1 and TRBJ1-2; 7 bases are shared with TRBD1. The CDR3 reads CSVEKRGPSNYGYTF. CDR3 bases: TGCAGCGTTGAAAAGAGGGGGCCCTCAAACTATGGCTACACCTTC.